This T cell receptor (beta chain) came from a study of blood T cell repertoires in COVID-19. Study-wide context: Sources were T cells, B-cell-depleted T cells, or PBMCs; the material itself was cDNA or gDNA.

V dropped 2 bases and J dropped 0 bases, with 11 bases sitting between them. From germline, CDR1 is MNHNS and CDR2 SASEGT. The CDR3 has 16 amino acids. Source study methods: Amplifying reference gene primers gave estimates of nucleated cell counts. Some clones are missing from TCRdb's copy, which holds only in-frame ones; the method was immunoSEQ multiplex PCR. The V and J calls and clone size come from that table; D and trimming were worked out from the DNA. The sample lists 150,000 or so clones, around 85% occurring once. This receptor was obtained from a woman between 70 and 85 years old with acute or convalescent COVID-19. The chain uses TRBV6-1 and TRBJ2-1; D is unresolved. Sequencing input: peripheral blood. Here the CDR3 reads CASSEPRVSSYNEQFF. CDR3 coding DNA: TGTGCCAGCAGTGAACCTCGGGTTAGCTCCTACAATGAGCAGTTCTTC.